These 9 T cell receptor beta chains were sequenced from one sample in a study of cytomegalovirus exposure and HLA in healthy donors. 60 Vbeta and 13 Jbeta primers were used in PCR. Generated by immunoSEQ multiplex PCR, the TCRdb table keeps only in-frame clones and is missing some. The table records 80,000 or so clones, roughly four fifths of them present only once. The material sequenced was PBMCs. Every receptor here comes from a man aged 40-49 years in good health and CMV-seronegative.

In this sample, this clone turned up a few times. The genes are TRBV30 and TRBJ2-7; no clear D gene. The CDR3 sequence is 13 residues long. CDR1 and CDR2 from the germline V gene are GTSNPN and SVGIG (reference sequence). The V gene lost 2 bases and the J gene lost 5 bases, with 13 bases spanning the gap. CDR3 DNA: TGTGCCTGGAGTCGGCAGGTGCCTAACGAGCAGTACTTC. Translating gives CAWSRQVPNEQYF.

The chain employs TRBV9 and TRBJ2-7; the match to TRBD2 covers 7 bases. The CDR3 loop spans 15 amino acids. Germline V lookup: CDR1 SGDLS, CDR2 YYNGEE. V shed 3 bases and J 7 bases; nucleotides not matched to a gene: 13. CDR3 nucleotide sequence: TGTGCCAGCAGCGCCGACCGGGACTACCCACGGGAGCAGTACTTC. This codes for CASSADRDYPREQYF. Full variable domain (rest looked up from reference TRBV9 and TRBJ2-7): DSGVTQTPKHLITATGQRVTLRCSPRSGDLSVYWYQQSLDQGLQFLIQYYNGEERAKGNILERFSAQQFPDLHSELNLSSLELGDSALYFCASSADRDYPREQYFGPGTRLTVT.

The CDR3 DNA is TGTGCCAGCAGTTTACGACAGGGGAATAACTATGGCTACACCTTC. Encoded protein: CASSLRQGNNYGYTF. V is TRBV28 and J is TRBJ1-2; 8 bases are a match to TRBD1. The CDR3 is 15 residues long. V was clipped by 2 bases and J by 1 base; unmatched bases: 3. Germline loops: CDR1 MDHEN, CDR2 SYDVKM.

The chain joins TRBV28 to TRBJ2-5, with 7 nucleotides matching TRBD2. The CDR3 spans 15 residues. Germline loops: CDR1 MDHEN, CDR2 SYDVKM. With 6 bases clipped from V and 4 bases from J, the junction kept 11 bases outside the gene matches. CDR3 DNA sequence: TGTGCCAGCAGGATCCCGGGGAGGGCTGGAGAGACCCAGTACTTC. Amino acids: CASRIPGRAGETQYF. Full variable domain (outside the CDR3, taken from reference TRBV28 and TRBJ2-5): DVKVTQSSRYLVKRTGEKVFLECVQDMDHENMFWYRQDPGLGLRLIYFSYDVKMKEKGDIPEGYSVSREKKERFSLILESASTNQTSMYLCASRIPGRAGETQYFGPGTRLLVL.

The rearrangement links TRBV27 to TRBJ1-5, with D possibly matching TRBD1 (6 bases). The V and J ends lost 5 bases and 3 bases respectively, with 11 bases between them. The CDR3 spans 14 residues. Germline-derived CDR1 and CDR2 are MNHEY and SMNVEV (reference sequence). CDR3 bases: TGTGCCAGCAGTCCCAGGACAGACAATCAGCCCCAGCATTTT. It yields the protein CASSPRTDNQPQHF.

The chain uses TRBV15 and TRBJ2-5; 12 bases are shared with TRBD2. CDR3 size: 18 residues. Germline CDR1 and CDR2: LNHNV and YYDKDF (reference sequence). The junction had 6 bases not matched to a gene; V was cut back by 1 base and J by 0 bases. The DNA of the CDR3 is TGTGCCACCAGCAGAGTGACTAGCGGGAGACCAGACCAAGAGACCCAGTACTTC. This sequence encodes CATSRVTSGRPDQETQYF.

The J gene is TRBJ1-1, the V gene TRBV19, with D hard to call. The CDR3 is made up of 13 amino acids. CDR1 and CDR2 from the germline V gene are LNHDA and SQIVND (reference sequence). Trimming shortened V by 3 bases and J by 3 bases, and 8 bases separated the two germline ends. CDR3 bases: TGTGCCAGTAGTATCAAGGGAGACACTGAAGCTTTCTTT. It specifies CASSIKGDTEAFF.

The chain recombines TRBV30 with TRBJ2-1; 9 bases match TRBD1. Looked up from germline, CDR1 is GTSNPN and CDR2 is SVGIG (reference sequence). J lost 6 bases, V lost 4 bases, and 7 bases had no gene match. The CDR3 runs 14 residues. In DNA form, the CDR3 reads TGTGCCTGGATCGACAGGGGGAAAATCAATGAGCAGTTCTTC. Translating gives CAWIDRGKINEQFF.

This rearrangement joins TRBV29-1 to TRBJ2-7; TRBD2 matches at 7 bases. Losses at the gene ends were 5 bases for V and 0 bases for J; bases not matched to a gene: 10. Germline lookup yields CDR1 SQVTM and CDR2 ANQGSEA. CDR3 length: 15 residues. The CDR3 nucleotides read TGCAGCGTTAGGCTGATGGGCGGGAGCTCCTACGAGCAGTACTTC. Encoded protein: CSVRLMGGSSYEQYF.